The next 16 T cell receptor beta chains were all read from a single sample in a study of shared clonotypes between healthy human individuals. The method was immunoSEQ multiplex PCR; TCRdb's version includes in-frame clones alone and lacks a portion of them. The repertoire has fewer than 1.4 million clones, more than 75% of them found once; the top ten carry around 0.61%. Sequencing was performed on memory CD4+ T cells from PBMCs. Described subset: CD45RA-negative fraction. The receptors here all came from a man between 18 and 29 years old in good health. Some clones in this sample may be carry-over from other donors' samples.

The table lists this clone with a count of one. The chain uses TRBV9 and TRBJ1-3, with D uncertain. This CDR3 contains 16 residues. V was shortened by 0 bases and J by 1 base, with 11 bases between the two germline ends. Germline V gene data show CDR1 as SGDLS and CDR2 as YYNGEE. The CDR3 region has the DNA TGTGCCAGCAGCGTAGCTGGGTTGGGGTCTGGAAACACCATATATTTT. Translation gives CASSVAGLGSGNTIYF.

A few counts support this clone. This sequence joins TRBV2 and TRBJ2-7; 7 positions agree with TRBD1. The V gene's germline CDR1 is SNHLY and CDR2 FYNNEI. After removal of 7 bases from V and 2 bases from J, the junction contained 5 bases not matched to a gene. CDR3 length equals 13 residues. CDR3 coding DNA: TGTGCCAGCAAGACAGGGTTAGCCTACGAGCAGTACTTC. Encoded protein: CASKTGLAYEQYF.

The chain recombines TRBV4-1 with TRBJ2-7; D call uncertain. Per germline, CDR1 MGHRA and CDR2 YSYEKL. V was pared by 0 bases and J by 3 bases, with 9 bases between. The CDR3 sequence is 14 residues long. The CDR3, as DNA: TGCGCCAGCAGCCAAGATCGTATCAACTACGAGCAGTACTTC. Protein product: CASSQDRINYEQYF.

The rearrangement joins TRBV9 to TRBJ2-4, with 10 bases that match TRBD1. This CDR3 has 13 residues. V was pared by 4 bases and J by 13 bases, with 8 bases of the junction left unmatched. Germline lookup yields CDR1 SGDLS and CDR2 YYNGEE. The CDR3 DNA follows: TGTGCCAGCAGCAGCTCGGACAGGGGGGTACAGTACTTC. It is translated as CASSSSDRGVQYF.

V gene TRBV6-5 combines with J gene TRBJ2-7; D tentatively fits TRBD1 or TRBD2 (5 bases each). The CDR3 extends over 15 amino acids. The germline CDR1 and CDR2 sequences are MNHEY and SVGAGI. Trimming stripped 7 bases from V and 0 bases from J, with 16 bases between. CDR3: CASTLRGDSSYEQYF. In nucleotides, the CDR3 is TGTGCCAGCACTCTCCGGGGCGATAGCTCCTACGAGCAGTACTTC.

The rearrangement links TRBV6-6 to TRBJ2-5, with no clear D. Germline V CDR1 and CDR2: MNHNY, SVGAGI (reference sequence). Trimming took 4 bases from V and 7 from J, leaving 7 bases between them. The CDR3 runs 11 residues. The CDR3 DNA follows: TGTGCCAGCAGTTCCTCCTCGACCCAGTACTTC. Translating gives CASSSSSTQYF.

V gene TRBV10-3 combines with J gene TRBJ2-7; no firm D call. V lost 8 bases to trimming and J lost 3 bases, with 17 bases between them. Germline V gene sequence: CDR1 ENHRY, CDR2 SYGVKD. The CDR3 consists of 14 residues. The CDR3 coding sequence is TGTGCCATCGCTAAGCCGGACGGGCTCTACGAGCAGTACTTC. Its translation: CAIAKPDGLYEQYF.

The V gene is TRBV5-1, the J gene TRBJ2-5; no clear D gene. This CDR3 is built from 15 residues. V lost 0 bases and J lost 4, with 13 bases in between. Germline lookup yields CDR1 SGHRS and CDR2 YFSETQ. The CDR3 nucleotides read TGCGCCAGCAGCTTGGGGTTAGGGTTTGGAGAGACCCAGTACTTC. The encoded protein is CASSLGLGFGETQYF. Combining the CDR3 with reference TRBV5-1 and TRBJ2-5 gives the whole variable domain KAGVTQTPRYLIKTRGQQVTLSCSPISGHRSVSWYQQTPGQGLQFLFEYFSETQRNKGNFPGRFSGRQFSNSRSEMNVSTLELGDSALYLCASSLGLGFGETQYFGPGTRLLVL.

The rearrangement uses TRBV6-1 and TRBJ2-2; D gene ambiguous. Germline V gene lookup returns CDR1 MNHNS and CDR2 SASEGT. The CDR3 spans 15 residues. Trimming left V 2 bases short and J 0 bases short, with 7 bases between. The CDR3 here is CASSEWATNTGELFF. The CDR3 DNA sequence: TGTGCCAGCAGTGAATGGGCAACGAACACCGGGGAGCTGTTTTTT.

The chain combines TRBV19 with TRBJ2-2; D is uncertain. Trimming took 1 base from V and 6 from J, leaving 12 bases between them. The CDR3 loop spans 15 amino acids. Per germline, CDR1 LNHDA and CDR2 SQIVND (reference sequence). CDR3 in DNA: TGTGCCAGTAGTATAGTCCCCAGAGGTCCCGGGGAGCTGTTTTTT. Its protein is CASSIVPRGPGELFF.

The rearrangement links TRBV27 to TRBJ1-1; 9 nucleotides agree with TRBD1. This CDR3 comprises 15 residues. The germline CDR1 and CDR2 sequences are MNHEY and SMNVEV (reference sequence). V shed 4 bases and J 6 bases; nucleotides not matched to a gene: 9. The chain's CDR3 is CASSSTGGKVAEAFF. The CDR3 DNA is TGTGCCAGCAGTTCTACAGGGGGCAAGGTCGCTGAAGCTTTCTTT.

The V and J genes are TRBV14 and TRBJ2-2, with 9 bases lining up with TRBD1. Unmatched junction bases numbered 4, after V lost 4 bases and J lost 7 bases. Germline V gene data show CDR1 as SGHDN and CDR2 as FVKESK. The CDR3 extends over 14 amino acids. CDR3 nucleotide sequence: TGTGCCAGCAGCCCTCGGACAGGGGTCGGGGAGCTGTTTTTT. Translating it yields CASSPRTGVGELFF.

This clone was detected only a few times. In the same sample, other DNA sequences code for this CDR3. The chain couples TRBV7-8 to TRBJ1-5, with D perhaps matching TRBD1 (5 bases). Trimming left V 5 bases short and J 5 bases short, with 16 bases between. The CDR3 runs 15 residues. Germline CDR1 SGHVS, CDR2 FQNEAQ. CDR3 residues: CASSLGALGDQPQHF. In nucleotides, the CDR3 is TGTGCCAGCAGCCTAGGGGCATTAGGAGATCAGCCCCAGCATTTT.

This rearrangement joins TRBV6-4 to TRBJ2-1; 7 nucleotides match TRBD2. The germline gives CDR1 MRHNA, CDR2 SNTAGT. The CDR3 spans 13 residues. The junction had 5 bases not matched to a gene; V was cut back by 8 bases and J by 4 bases. The CDR3 coding sequence is TGTGCCAGCTCTAGCGGATTTTACAATGAGCAGTTCTTC. Translated: CASSSGFYNEQFF.

The chain carries TRBV6-6 and TRBJ2-1, with D perhaps matching TRBD1 (6 bases). From germline, CDR1 is MNHNY and CDR2 SVGAGI (reference sequence). V was cut by 5 bases and J by 6 bases, with 14 bases left in between. There are 14 residues in the CDR3. The CDR3 nucleotides are TGTGCCAGCAGTGACTATAAGGGGGTCAATGAGCAGTTCTTC. This gives the protein CASSDYKGVNEQFF.

The gene calls are TRBV9 and TRBJ1-2; D perhaps matches TRBD1 (5 bases). The CDR3 is 14 residues long. Trimming cost V 0 bases and J 4 bases, with 10 bases left between them. Germline assignment: CDR1 SGDLS and CDR2 YYNGEE. The CDR3 spells CASSVDPGGYGYTF. CDR3 sequence (DNA): TGTGCCAGCAGCGTAGATCCGGGGGGCTATGGCTACACCTTC.